The clone carrying this TCR beta chain was observed a few times. What it binds is unknown. The CDR3 is made up of 13 amino acids. Germline CDR1 and CDR2: MDHEN and SYDVKM. Between the trimmed V and J ends, which lost 2 bases and 3 bases, there was a span of 7 bases. This sample is part of a study of human T cells and chemical hapten exposure. Background on the study: Each patient's scalp received weekly diphenylcyclopropenone throughout the approximately 25-week study. Study-wide results and caveats: Significantly greater numbers of large CDR3 similarity clusters came from expanded TCRs than from controls.

As to time point: patch test 3, about 24 weeks after DPC sensitization. Treatment meaning: therapeutic diphenylcyclopropenone sensitization with weekly scalp DPC. Individual cDNA molecules (in the library) carried attached unique molecular identifiers. In the original analysis: With a range of roughly 20,000 to 690,600, the median per sample was roughly 95,000 TCRs. TCRdb called the RACE reads again in MiXCR, with one record for every CDR3 protein. The V and J calls and clone size come from TCRdb's table, not from the authors' own analysis. The sample carries 100,000 to 120,000 distinct CDR3 sequences, less than 45% recorded once.

The specimen was whole blood, collected in connection with sensitization to the hapten diphenylcyclopropenone (DPC). The chain has TRBV28 and TRBJ2-5, with D maybe TRBD2 (6 bases). The clonotype was recovered from a man aged 40-49 years with alopecia areata. Some clones in this sample may be carry-over from other donors' samples. This chain's CDR3 is CASSLPGEETQYF. CDR3 nucleotide sequence: TGTGCCAGCAGTTTACCGGGGGAAGAGACCCAGTACTTC.